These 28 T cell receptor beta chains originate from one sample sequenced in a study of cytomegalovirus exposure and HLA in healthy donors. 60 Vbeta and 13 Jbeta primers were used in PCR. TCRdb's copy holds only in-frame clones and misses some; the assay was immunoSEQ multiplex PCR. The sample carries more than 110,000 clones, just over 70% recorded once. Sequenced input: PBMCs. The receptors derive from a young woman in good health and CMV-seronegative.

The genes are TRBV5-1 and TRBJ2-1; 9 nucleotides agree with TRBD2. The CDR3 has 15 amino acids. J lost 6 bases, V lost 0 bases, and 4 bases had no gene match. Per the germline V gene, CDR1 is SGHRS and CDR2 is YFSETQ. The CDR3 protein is CASSLEAGGLNEQFF. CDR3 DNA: TGCGCCAGCAGCTTGGAAGCGGGAGGCCTCAATGAGCAGTTCTTC.

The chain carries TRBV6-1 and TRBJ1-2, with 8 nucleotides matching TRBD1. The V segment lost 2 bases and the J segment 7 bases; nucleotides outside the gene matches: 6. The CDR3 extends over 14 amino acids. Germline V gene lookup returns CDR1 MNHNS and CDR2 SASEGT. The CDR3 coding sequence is TGTGCCAGCAGTGAAACCGGGACAGGAGGTGGCTACACCTTC. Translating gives CASSETGTGGGYTF.

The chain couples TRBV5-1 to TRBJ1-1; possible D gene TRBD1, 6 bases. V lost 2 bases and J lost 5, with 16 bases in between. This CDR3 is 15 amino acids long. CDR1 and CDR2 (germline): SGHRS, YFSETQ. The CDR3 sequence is CASSFQGTWGTEAFF. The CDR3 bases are TGCGCCAGCAGCTTTCAGGGGACCTGGGGAACTGAAGCTTTCTTT.

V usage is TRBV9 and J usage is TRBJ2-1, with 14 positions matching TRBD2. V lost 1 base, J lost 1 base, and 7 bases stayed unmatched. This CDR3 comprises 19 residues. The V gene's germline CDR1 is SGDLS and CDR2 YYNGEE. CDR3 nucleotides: TGTGCCAGCAGCGTAACCGGGACTAGCGGGAGTGGTTCCTACAATGAGCAGTTCTTC. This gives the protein CASSVTGTSGSGSYNEQFF.

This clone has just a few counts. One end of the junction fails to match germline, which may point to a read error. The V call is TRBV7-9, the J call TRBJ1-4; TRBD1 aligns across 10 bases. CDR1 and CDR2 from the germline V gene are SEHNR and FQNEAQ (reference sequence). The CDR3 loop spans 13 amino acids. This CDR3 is CSSNGQGGEKLFF. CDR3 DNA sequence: TGTTCCAGCAACGGACAGGGGGGTGAAAAACTGTTTTTT.

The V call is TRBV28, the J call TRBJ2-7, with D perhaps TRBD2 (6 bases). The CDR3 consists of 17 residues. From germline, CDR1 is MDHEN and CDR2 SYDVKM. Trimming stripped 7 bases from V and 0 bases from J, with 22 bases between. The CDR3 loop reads CASTPVSLAPSSYEQYF. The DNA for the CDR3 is TGTGCCAGCACCCCCGTGTCGCTAGCGCCGAGCTCCTACGAGCAGTACTTC. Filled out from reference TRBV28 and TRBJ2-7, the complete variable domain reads DVKVTQSSRYLVKRTGEKVFLECVQDMDHENMFWYRQDPGLGLRLIYFSYDVKMKEKGDIPEGYSVSREKKERFSLILESASTNQTSMYLCASTPVSLAPSSYEQYFGPGTRLTVT.

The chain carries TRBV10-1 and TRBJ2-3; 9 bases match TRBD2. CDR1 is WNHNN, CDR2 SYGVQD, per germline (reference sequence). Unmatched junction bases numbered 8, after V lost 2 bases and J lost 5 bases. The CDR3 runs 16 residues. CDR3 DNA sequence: TGCGCCAGCAGTGAGAGTAGCGGGAGTATGATAGATACGCAGTATTTT. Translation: CASSESSGSMIDTQYF.

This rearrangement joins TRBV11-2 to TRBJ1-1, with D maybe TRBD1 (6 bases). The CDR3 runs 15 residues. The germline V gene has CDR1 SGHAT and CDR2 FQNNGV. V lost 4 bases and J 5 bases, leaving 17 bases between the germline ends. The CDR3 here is CASSSLRGGFTEAFF. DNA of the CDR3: TGTGCCAGCAGCTCCCTGAGGGGGGGCTTTACTGAAGCTTTCTTT.

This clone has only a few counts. DNA for the CDR3: TGTGCCAGCTCACCTTGGACGGGGACTGAAGCTTTCTTT. This codes for CASSPWTGTEAFF. The V gene is TRBV18, the J gene TRBJ1-1, with D unclear. V lost 3 bases and J lost 5, with 10 bases in between. This CDR3 is built from 13 residues. Germline CDR1 reads KGHSH; CDR2 reads LQKENI.

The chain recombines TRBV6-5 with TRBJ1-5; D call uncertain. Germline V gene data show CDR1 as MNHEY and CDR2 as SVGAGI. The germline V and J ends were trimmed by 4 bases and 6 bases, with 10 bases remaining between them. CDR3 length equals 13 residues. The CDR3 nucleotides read TGTGCCAGCAGTTCGACGGAGGTTCAGCCCCAGCATTTT. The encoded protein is CASSSTEVQPQHF.

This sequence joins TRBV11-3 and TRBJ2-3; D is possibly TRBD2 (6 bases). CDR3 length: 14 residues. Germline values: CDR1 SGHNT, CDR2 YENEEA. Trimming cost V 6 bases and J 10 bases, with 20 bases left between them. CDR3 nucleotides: TGTGCCAGCAGTTTAATGGAGGGAAGAGGGCCGCAGTATTTT. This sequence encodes CASSLMEGRGPQYF.

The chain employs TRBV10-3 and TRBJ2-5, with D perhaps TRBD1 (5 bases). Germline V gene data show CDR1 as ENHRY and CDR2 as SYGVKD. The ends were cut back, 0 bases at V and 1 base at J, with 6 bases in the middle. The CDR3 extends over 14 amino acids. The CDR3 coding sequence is TGTGCCATCAGTGAGTCGGACACCCAAGAGACCCAGTACTTC. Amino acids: CAISESDTQETQYF.

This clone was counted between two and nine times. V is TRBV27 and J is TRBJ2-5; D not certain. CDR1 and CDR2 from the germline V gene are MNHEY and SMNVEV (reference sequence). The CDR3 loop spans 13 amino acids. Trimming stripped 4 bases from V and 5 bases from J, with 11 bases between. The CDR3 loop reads CASSSLGRETQYF. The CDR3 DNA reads TGTGCCAGCAGTTCCTTAGGCAGGGAGACCCAGTACTTC.

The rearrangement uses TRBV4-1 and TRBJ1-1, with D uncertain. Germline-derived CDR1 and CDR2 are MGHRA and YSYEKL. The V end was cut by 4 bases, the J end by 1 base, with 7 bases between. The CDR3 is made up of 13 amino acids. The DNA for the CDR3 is TGCGCCAGCAGCCGCGCAGGGAACACTGAAGCTTTCTTT. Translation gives CASSRAGNTEAFF.

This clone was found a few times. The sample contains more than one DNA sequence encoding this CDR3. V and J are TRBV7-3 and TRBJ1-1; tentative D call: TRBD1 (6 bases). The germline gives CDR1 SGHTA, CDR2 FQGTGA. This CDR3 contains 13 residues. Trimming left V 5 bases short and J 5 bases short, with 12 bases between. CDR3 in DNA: TGTGCCAGCAGCGTACAGGGATGGACTGAAGCTTTCTTT. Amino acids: CASSVQGWTEAFF.

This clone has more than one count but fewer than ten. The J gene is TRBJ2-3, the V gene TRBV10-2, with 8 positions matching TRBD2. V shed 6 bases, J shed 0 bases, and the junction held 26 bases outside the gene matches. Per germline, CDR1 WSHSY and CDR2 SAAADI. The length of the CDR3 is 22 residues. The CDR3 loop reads CASSLPPKTSDTSETSTDTQYF. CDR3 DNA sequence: TGCGCCAGCAGCCTCCCCCCAAAGACTAGCGATACAAGTGAGACTAGCACAGATACGCAGTATTTT.

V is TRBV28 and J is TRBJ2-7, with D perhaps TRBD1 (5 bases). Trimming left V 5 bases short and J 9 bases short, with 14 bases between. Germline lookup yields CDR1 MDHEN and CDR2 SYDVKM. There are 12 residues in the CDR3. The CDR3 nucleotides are TGTGCCAGCAGTCAACGACAGCACATGCAGTACTTC. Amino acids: CASSQRQHMQYF.

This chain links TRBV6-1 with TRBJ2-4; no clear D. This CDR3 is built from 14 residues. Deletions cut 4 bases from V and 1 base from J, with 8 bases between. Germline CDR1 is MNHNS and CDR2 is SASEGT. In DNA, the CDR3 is TGTGCCAGCAGTGTGCGGTTTGCCAAAAACATTCAGTACTTC. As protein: CASSVRFAKNIQYF.

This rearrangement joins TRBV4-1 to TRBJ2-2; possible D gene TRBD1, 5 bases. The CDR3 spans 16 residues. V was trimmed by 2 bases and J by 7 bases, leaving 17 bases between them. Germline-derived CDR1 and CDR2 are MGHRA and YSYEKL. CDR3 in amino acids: CASSQPHRQLVGELFF. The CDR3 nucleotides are TGCGCCAGCAGCCAACCCCACCGACAGTTAGTCGGGGAGCTGTTTTTT.

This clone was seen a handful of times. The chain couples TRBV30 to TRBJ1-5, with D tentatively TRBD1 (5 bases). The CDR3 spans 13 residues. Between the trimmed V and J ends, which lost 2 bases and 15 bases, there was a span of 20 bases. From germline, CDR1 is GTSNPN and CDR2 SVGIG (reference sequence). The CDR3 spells CAWSLTGRILWHF. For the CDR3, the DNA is TGTGCCTGGAGTCTTACAGGTAGGATTTTGTGGCATTTT.

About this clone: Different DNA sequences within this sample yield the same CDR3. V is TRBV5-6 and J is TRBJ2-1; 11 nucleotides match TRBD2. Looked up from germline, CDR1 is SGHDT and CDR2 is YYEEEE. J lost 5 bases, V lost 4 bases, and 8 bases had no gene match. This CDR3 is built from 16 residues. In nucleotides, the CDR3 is TGTGCCAGCAGCCCGATGACTAGCGGGGCCGACAATGAGCAGTTCTTC. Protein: CASSPMTSGADNEQFF.

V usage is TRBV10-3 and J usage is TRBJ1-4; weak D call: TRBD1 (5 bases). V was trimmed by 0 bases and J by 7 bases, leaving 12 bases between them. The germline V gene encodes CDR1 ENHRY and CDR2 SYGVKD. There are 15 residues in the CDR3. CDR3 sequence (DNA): TGTGCCATCAGTGAGTCGGGGGGAACGAGTGAAAAACTGTTTTTT. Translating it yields CAISESGGTSEKLFF.

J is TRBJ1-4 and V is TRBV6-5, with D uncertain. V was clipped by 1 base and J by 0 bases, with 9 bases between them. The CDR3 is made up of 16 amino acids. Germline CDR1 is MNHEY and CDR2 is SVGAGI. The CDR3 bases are TGTGCCAGCAGTTACTTTTCAGGTGCAACTAATGAAAAACTGTTTTTT. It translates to CASSYFSGATNEKLFF.

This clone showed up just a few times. The CDR3 nucleotides read TGTGCCAGCAGCATTGGGCAGGGCTCCTACAATGAGCAGTTCTTC. Translating gives CASSIGQGSYNEQFF. The chain uses TRBV2 and TRBJ2-1; D possibly corresponds to TRBD1 (5 bases). The germline CDR1 and CDR2 sequences are SNHLY and FYNNEI. This CDR3 is built from 15 residues. V dropped 6 bases and J dropped 0 bases, with 12 bases sitting between them.

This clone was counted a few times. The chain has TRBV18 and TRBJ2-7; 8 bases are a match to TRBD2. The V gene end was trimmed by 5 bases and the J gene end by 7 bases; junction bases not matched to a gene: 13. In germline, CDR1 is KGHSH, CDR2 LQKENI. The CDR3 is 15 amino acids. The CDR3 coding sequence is TGTGCCAGCTCAGCGGAGGGACTAGGGGTAGGAGAGCAGTACTTC. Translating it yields CASSAEGLGVGEQYF.

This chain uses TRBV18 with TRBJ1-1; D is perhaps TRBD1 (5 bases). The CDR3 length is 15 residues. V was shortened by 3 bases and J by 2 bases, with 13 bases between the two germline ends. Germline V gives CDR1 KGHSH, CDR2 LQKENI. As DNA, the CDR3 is TGTGCCAGCTCACCGAGGGGCGCGGGAAACACTGAAGCTTTCTTT. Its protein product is CASSPRGAGNTEAFF.

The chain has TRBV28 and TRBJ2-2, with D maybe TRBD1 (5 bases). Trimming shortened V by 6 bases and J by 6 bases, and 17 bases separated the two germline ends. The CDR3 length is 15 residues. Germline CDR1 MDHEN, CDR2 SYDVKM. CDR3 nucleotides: TGTGCCAGCAGCTCACAGGATTCGGTCGCCGGGGAGCTGTTTTTT. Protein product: CASSSQDSVAGELFF.

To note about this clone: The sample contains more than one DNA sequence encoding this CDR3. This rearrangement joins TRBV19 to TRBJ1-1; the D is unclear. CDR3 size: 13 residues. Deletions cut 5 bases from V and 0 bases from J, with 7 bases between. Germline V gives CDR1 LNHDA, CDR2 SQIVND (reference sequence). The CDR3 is CASSFQLNTEAFF. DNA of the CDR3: TGTGCCAGTAGTTTCCAGTTGAACACTGAAGCTTTCTTT.